This T cell receptor (beta chain) appears in the sequencing data of a study of cytomegalovirus exposure and HLA in healthy donors. Study-wide results and caveats: Beyond CMV serostatus, there was no information to go on about immune exposure.

The PCR used 60 Vbeta and 13 Jbeta primers. Some clones are missing from TCRdb's copy, which holds only in-frame ones; the method was immunoSEQ multiplex PCR. The sample records roughly 120,000 clones, approximately 80% being singletons. V was pared by 4 bases and J by 0 bases, with 6 bases of the junction left unmatched. Germline V gene data show CDR1 as SGHNT and CDR2 as YYREEE (reference sequence). The CDR3 length is 15 residues. Turning to this clone: Its antigen remains unidentified.

This rearrangement joins TRBV5-4 to TRBJ1-1, with TRBD1 matching over 7 bases. The source of this sequence is a man between 40 and 49 years old in good health and CMV-seronegative. Sequencing was performed on PBMCs. CDR3 nucleotide sequence: TGTGCCAGCAGCGCCCCGGGACAGATGAACACTGAAGCTTTCTTT. As protein: CASSAPGQMNTEAFF.